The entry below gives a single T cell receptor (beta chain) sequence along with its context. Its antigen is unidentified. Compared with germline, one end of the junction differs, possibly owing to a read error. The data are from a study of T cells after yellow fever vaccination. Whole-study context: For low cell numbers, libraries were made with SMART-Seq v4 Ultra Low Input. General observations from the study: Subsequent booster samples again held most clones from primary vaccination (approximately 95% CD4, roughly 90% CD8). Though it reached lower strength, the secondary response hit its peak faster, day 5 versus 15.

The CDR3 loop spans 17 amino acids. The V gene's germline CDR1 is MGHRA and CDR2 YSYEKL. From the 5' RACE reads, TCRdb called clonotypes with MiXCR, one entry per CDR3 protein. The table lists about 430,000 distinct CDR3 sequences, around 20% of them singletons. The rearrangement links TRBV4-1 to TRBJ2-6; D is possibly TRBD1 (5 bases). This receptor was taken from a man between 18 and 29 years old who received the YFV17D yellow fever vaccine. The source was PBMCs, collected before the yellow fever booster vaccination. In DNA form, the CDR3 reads TGCGCCAGCAGCCAAGTCAGCCCGATCTCTGGGGCCAACTTCCTGACTTTC. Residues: CASSQVSPISGANFLTF.